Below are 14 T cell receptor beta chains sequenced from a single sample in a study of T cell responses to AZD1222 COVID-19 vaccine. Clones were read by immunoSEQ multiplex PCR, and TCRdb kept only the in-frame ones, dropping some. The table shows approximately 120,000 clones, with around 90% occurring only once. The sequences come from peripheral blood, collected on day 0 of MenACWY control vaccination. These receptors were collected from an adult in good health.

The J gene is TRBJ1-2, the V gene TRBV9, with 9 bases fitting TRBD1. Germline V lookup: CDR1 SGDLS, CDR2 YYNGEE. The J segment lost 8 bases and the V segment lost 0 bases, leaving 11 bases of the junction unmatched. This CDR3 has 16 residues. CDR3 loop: CASSVDGWGQGSGYTF. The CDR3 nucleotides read TGTGCCAGCAGCGTAGATGGGTGGGGACAGGGAAGCGGCTACACCTTC.

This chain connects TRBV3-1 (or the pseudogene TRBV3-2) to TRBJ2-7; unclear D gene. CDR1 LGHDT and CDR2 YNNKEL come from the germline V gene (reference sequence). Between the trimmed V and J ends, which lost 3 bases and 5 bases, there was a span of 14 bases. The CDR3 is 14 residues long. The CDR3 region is CASSQSHLRDEQYF. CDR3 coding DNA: TGTGCCAGCAGCCAGTCCCACCTCCGGGACGAGCAGTACTTC.

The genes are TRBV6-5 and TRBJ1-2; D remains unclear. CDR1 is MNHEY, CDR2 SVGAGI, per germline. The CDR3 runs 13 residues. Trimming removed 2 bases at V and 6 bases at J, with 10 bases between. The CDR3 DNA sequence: TGTGCCAGCAGTTACGACCCGGTGGATGGCTACACCTTC. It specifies CASSYDPVDGYTF.

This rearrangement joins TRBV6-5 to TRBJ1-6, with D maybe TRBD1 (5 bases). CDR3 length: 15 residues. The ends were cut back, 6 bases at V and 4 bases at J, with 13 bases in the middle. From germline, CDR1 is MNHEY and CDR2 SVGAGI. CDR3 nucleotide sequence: TGTGCCAGCAGACGAACAGACAGATATAATTCACCCCTCCACTTT. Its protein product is CASRRTDRYNSPLHF.

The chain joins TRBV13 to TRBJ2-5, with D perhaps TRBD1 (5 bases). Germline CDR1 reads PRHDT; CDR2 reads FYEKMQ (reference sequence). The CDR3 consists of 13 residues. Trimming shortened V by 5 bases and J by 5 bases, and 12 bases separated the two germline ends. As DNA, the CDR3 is TGTGCCAGCAGCCCCGCCAGGGTGGAGACCCAGTACTTC. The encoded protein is CASSPARVETQYF.

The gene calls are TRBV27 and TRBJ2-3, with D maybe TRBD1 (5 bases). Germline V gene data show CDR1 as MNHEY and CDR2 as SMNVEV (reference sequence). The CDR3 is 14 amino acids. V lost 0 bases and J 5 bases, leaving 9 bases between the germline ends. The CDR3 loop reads CASSLSGRKDTQYF. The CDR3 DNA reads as TGTGCCAGCAGTTTATCGGGGCGGAAAGATACGCAGTATTTT.

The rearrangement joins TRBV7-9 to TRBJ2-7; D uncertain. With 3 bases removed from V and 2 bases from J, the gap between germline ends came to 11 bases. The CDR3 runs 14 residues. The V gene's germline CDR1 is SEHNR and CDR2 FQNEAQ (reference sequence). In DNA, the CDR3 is TGTGCCAGCAGCTTCCCGGGCGCTCCCTACGAGCAGTACTTC. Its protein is CASSFPGAPYEQYF. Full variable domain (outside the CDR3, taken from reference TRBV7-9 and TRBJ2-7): DTGVSQNPRHKITKRGQNVTFRCDPISEHNRLYWYRQTLGQGPEFLTYFQNEAQLEKSRLLSDRFSAERPKGSFSTLEIQRTEQGDSAMYLCASSFPGAPYEQYFGPGTRLTVT.

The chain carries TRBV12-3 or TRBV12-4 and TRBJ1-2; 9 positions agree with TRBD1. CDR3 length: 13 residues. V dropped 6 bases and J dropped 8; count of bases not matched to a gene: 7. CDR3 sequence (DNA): TGTGCCAGCAGGTACAGGGGGCGCGGGGGCTACACCTTC. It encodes CASRYRGRGGYTF.

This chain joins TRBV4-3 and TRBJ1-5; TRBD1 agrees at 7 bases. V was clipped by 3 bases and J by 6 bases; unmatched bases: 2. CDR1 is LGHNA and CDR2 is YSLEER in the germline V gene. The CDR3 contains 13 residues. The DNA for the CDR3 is TGCGCCAGCAGCCAGTACAGGGGTCAGCCCCAGCATTTT. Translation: CASSQYRGQPQHF.

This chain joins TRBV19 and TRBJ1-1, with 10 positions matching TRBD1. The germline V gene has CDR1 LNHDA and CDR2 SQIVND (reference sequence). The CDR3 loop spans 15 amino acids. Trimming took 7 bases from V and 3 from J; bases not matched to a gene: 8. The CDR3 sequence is CASTDRGLWDTEAFF. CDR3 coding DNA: TGTGCCAGTACAGACAGGGGGCTATGGGACACTGAAGCTTTCTTT.

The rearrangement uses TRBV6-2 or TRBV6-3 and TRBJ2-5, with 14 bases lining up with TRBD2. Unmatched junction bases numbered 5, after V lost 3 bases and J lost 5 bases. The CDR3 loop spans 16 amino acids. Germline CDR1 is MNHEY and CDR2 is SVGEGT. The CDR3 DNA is TGTGCCAGCAGTTATGGGACTAGCGGGGGTGGGGAGACCCAGTACTTC. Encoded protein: CASSYGTSGGGETQYF.

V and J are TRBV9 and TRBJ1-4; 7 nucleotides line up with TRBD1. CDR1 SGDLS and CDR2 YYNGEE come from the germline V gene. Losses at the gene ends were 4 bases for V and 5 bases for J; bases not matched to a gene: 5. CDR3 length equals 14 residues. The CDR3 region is CASSLQGMNEKLFF. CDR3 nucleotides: TGTGCCAGCAGCCTACAGGGGATGAATGAAAAACTGTTTTTT.

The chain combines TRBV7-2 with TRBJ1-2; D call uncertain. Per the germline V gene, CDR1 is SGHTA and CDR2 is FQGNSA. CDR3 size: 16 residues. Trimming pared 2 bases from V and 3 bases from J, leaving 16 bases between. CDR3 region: CASSLFNSLADYGYTF. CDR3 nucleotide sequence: TGTGCCAGCAGCTTATTTAACAGCCTGGCGGACTATGGCTACACCTTC.

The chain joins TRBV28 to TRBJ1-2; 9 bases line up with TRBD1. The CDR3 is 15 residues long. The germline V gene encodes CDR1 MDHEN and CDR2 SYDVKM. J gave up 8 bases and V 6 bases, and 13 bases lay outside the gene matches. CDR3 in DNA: TGTGCCAGCAGCTCCTCCGGGACAGGGAAGGGGGGCTACACCTTC. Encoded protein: CASSSSGTGKGGYTF.